This is a list of T cell receptor beta chains from one sample in a study of T cell clusters in autoimmune cytopenias. TCRdb re-called the multiplex PCR reads; every CDR3 protein appears as one record, without DNA. The sample totals nearly 5,500 distinct CDR3 sequences. These data also featured in a second study, about T cell repertoires in aging, cancer and after chemotherapy.

The sequenced sample was peripheral blood. The receptors come from a human donor in good health. CDR3s include the opening cysteine and the closing phenylalanine or tryptophan. Size tells how often a clone was seen (once, few, many) or the class of an expanded clone, and some rows leave it out.

18,TRBJ1-1,medium-sized,TRBV19,CASSIGYRALAGYTEAFF
14,TRBJ2-3,medium-sized,TRBV6-1,CASSTRAQTDTQYF
13,TRBJ1-2,medium-sized,TRBV18,CASSPDANYGYTF
15,TRBJ2-1,NA,TRBV5-1,CASSLGGAQGNQQFF
14,TRBJ1-5,NA,TRBV20-1,CSATPGAGNQPQHF
17,TRBJ2-1,NA,TRBV5-1,CASSRPGLAGVGNEQFF
14,TRBJ2-2,NA,TRBV20-1,CSATDRGRAGELFF
15,TRBJ2-5,NA,TRBV9,CASSVSTSAQETQYF
13,TRBJ1-2,NA,TRBV5-1,CASSNPAAEGYTF
13,TRBJ1-1,NA,TRBV12-3/TRBV12-4,CASSFGLNTEAFF
16,TRBJ2-3,NA,TRBV20-1,CSARDRTSGGTDTQYF
17,TRBJ1-3,medium-sized,TRBV12-3/TRBV12-4,CASSLARPGWAGNTIYF
13,TRBJ1-2,medium-sized,TRBV5-1,CASSLDSSYGYTF
15,TRBJ1-1,medium-sized,TRBV19,CATTPDFRVRTEAFF
20,TRBJ1-4,medium-sized,TRBV5-3,CARSSQPRDQSLTTNEKLFF
15,TRBJ2-3,medium-sized,TRBV19,CASSMEAGATDTQYF
15,TRBJ2-5,NA,TRBV7-7,CASSSRWGGRETQYF
15,TRBJ1-4,NA,TRBV7-9,CASSLVGRTNEKLFF
13,TRBJ1-4,NA,TRBV20-1,CSARFRNGEKLFF
14,TRBJ1-1,NA,TRBV30,CAWRDRGKFIEAFF
17,TRBJ2-1,NA,TRBV6-1,CASSRGLAAIYYNEQFF
15,TRBJ2-1,medium-sized,TRBV13,CASAPPGGSYNEQFF